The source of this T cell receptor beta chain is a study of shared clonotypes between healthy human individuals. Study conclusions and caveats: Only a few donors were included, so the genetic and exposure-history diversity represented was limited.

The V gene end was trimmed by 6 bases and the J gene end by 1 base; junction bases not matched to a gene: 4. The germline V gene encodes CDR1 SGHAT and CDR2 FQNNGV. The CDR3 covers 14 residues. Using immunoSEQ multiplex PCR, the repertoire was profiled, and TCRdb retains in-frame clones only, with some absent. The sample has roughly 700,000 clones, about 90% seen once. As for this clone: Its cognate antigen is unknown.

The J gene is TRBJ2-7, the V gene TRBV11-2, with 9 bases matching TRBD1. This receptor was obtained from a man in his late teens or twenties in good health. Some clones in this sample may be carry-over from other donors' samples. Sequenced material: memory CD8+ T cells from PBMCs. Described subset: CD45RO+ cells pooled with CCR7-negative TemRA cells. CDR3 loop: CASSPGTGSYEQYF. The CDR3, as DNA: TGTGCCAGCAGTCCCGGGACAGGGTCCTACGAGCAGTACTTC.